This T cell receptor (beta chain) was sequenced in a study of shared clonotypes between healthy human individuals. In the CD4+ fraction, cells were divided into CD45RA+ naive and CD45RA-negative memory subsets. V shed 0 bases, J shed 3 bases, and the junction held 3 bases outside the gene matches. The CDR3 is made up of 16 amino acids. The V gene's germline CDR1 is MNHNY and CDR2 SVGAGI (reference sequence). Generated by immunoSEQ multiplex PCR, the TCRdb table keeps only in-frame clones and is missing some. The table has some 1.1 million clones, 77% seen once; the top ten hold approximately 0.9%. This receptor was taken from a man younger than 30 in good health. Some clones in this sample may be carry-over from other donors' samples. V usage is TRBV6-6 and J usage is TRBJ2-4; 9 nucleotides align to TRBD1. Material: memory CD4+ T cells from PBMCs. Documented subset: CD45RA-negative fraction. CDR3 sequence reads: CASSYSRQGDKNIQYF. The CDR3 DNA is TGTGCCAGCAGTTACTCGCGACAGGGGGACAAAAACATTCAGTACTTC.